A single sample gave rise to the 15 T cell receptor beta chains below, sequenced in a study of cytomegalovirus exposure and HLA in healthy donors. The PCR made use of 60 Vbeta and 13 Jbeta primers. The protocol was immunoSEQ multiplex PCR, while the TCRdb copy is restricted to in-frame clones and leaves out a portion. The repertoire consists of around 120,000 clones, with approximately 81% occurring once and the leading ten covering about 0.7%. The sample consisted of PBMCs. The receptors come from a man aged 18 to 30 in good health and CMV-seronegative.

The chain couples TRBV6-1 to TRBJ2-1; 9 bases align to TRBD1. The V gene end was trimmed by 3 bases and the J gene end by 7 bases; junction bases not matched to a gene: 7. The CDR3 is made up of 15 amino acids. The germline V gene has CDR1 MNHNS and CDR2 SASEGT. The CDR3 DNA follows: TGTGCCAGCAGTGACTACCGGGACAGGGTTAATGAGCAGTTCTTC. Protein: CASSDYRDRVNEQFF.

The rearrangement uses TRBV12-5 and TRBJ1-5, with TRBD1 matching over 7 bases. The CDR3 has 18 residues. Germline-derived CDR1 and CDR2 are LGHNT and FRNRAP. Trimming cost V 0 bases and J 1 base; bases outside gene matches: 9. In DNA form, the CDR3 reads TGTGCTAGTGGTTTGGTACTCGGGACAGCACTAAGCAATCAGCCCCAGCATTTT. This codes for CASGLVLGTALSNQPQHF. Drawing the rest from reference TRBV12-5 and TRBJ1-5, the complete variable domain is DARVTQTPRHKVTEMGQEVTMRCQPILGHNTVFWYRQTMMQGLELLAYFRNRAPLDDSGMPKDRFSAEMPDATLATLKIQPSEPRDSAVYFCASGLVLGTALSNQPQHFGDGTRLSIL.

V and J are TRBV15 and TRBJ2-7; TRBD2 aligns across 8 bases. Germline V lookup: CDR1 LNHNV, CDR2 YYDKDF (reference sequence). V was pared by 0 bases and J by 5 bases, with 3 bases of the junction left unmatched. The CDR3 loop spans 14 amino acids. CDR3 coding DNA: TGTGCCACCAGCAGAGAAACAGCGGGGGACGAGCAGTACTTC. Translation: CATSRETAGDEQYF.

V usage is TRBV30 and J usage is TRBJ1-2, with 7 bases lining up with TRBD1. The V gene end was trimmed by 3 bases and the J gene end by 2 bases; junction bases not matched to a gene: 9. CDR1 and CDR2 from the germline V gene are GTSNPN and SVGIG (reference sequence). This CDR3 has 15 amino acids. In DNA form, the CDR3 reads TGTGCCTGGAGGGGAACCAGGACAGGAAACTATGGCTACACCTTC. Amino acid sequence: CAWRGTRTGNYGYTF.

V is TRBV10-3 and J is TRBJ1-2, with a weak D call TRBD1 (6 bases). The CDR3 length is 11 residues. Trimming left V 10 bases short and J 6 bases short, with 12 bases between. Germline CDR1 and CDR2: ENHRY and SYGVKD. This CDR3 reads CATGAGDGYTF. CDR3 nucleotides: TGTGCCACCGGGGCAGGGGATGGCTACACCTTC.

The chain is built from TRBV4-2 and TRBJ1-1, with D possibly matching TRBD1 (5 bases). V was cut by 1 base and J by 4 bases, with 16 bases left in between. From germline, CDR1 is LGHNA and CDR2 YNFKEQ. This CDR3 spans 16 amino acids. For the CDR3, the DNA is TGTGCCAGCAGCCAAGGCCAGGGAATGGGTTCCACTGAAGCTTTCTTT. Residues: CASSQGQGMGSTEAFF.

This chain joins TRBV6-5 and TRBJ1-1; D not certain. Deletions cut 2 bases from V and 8 bases from J, with 6 bases between. The CDR3 covers 11 residues. The V gene's germline CDR1 is MNHEY and CDR2 SVGAGI. The CDR3 region is CASSYGPEAFF. CDR3 DNA sequence: TGTGCCAGCAGTTACGGGCCCGAAGCTTTCTTT.

The rearrangement joins TRBV29-1 to TRBJ1-2; no clear D gene. Germline CDR1 is SQVTM and CDR2 is ANQGSEA. The V gene lost 3 bases and the J gene lost 1 base, with 12 bases spanning the gap. This CDR3 has 14 amino acids. The CDR3 sequence: CSVDAVTDNYGYTF. DNA of the CDR3: TGCAGCGTTGACGCAGTAACAGATAACTATGGCTACACCTTC.

V is TRBV9 and J is TRBJ1-2, with D unresolved. The germline V gene has CDR1 SGDLS and CDR2 YYNGEE. V shed 0 bases and J shed 6 bases, with 9 bases lying between them. The CDR3 covers 13 residues. The CDR3, as DNA: TGTGCCAGCAGCGTAGCTGGCGGGAATGGCTACACCTTC. Translation gives CASSVAGGNGYTF.

The chain recombines TRBV5-5 with TRBJ1-6; D may be TRBD1 (5 bases). The CDR3 is made up of 15 amino acids. Per germline, CDR1 SGHKS and CDR2 YYEKEE (reference sequence). Between the trimmed V and J ends, which lost 4 bases and 8 bases, there was a span of 16 bases. The chain's CDR3 is CASSPRFGGDSPLHF. Here the CDR3 DNA reads TGTGCCAGCAGCCCTCGCTTCGGGGGGGATTCACCCCTCCACTTT. Together with reference TRBV5-5 and TRBJ1-6, the CDR3 gives the full variable domain: DAGVTQSPTHLIKTRGQQVTLRCSPISGHKSVSWYQQVLGQGPQFIFQYYEKEERGRGNFPDRFSARQFPNYSSELNVNALLLGDSALYLCASSPRFGGDSPLHFGNGTRLTVT.

The chain joins TRBV7-9 to TRBJ2-7, with TRBD1 as a possible D gene (6 bases). With 5 bases removed from V and 2 bases from J, the gap between germline ends came to 19 bases. Germline CDR1 reads SEHNR; CDR2 reads FQNEAQ (reference sequence). This CDR3 region has 16 residues. For the CDR3, the DNA is TGTGCCAGCAGCCAACACCAAGGACAGTTAACCTACGAGCAGTACTTC. Its protein product is CASSQHQGQLTYEQYF.

V and J are TRBV6-5 and TRBJ1-2; D is perhaps TRBD1 (6 bases). The CDR3 runs 14 residues. V was shortened by 0 bases and J by 6 bases, with 11 bases between the two germline ends. Germline V lookup: CDR1 MNHEY, CDR2 SVGAGI. In nucleotides, the CDR3 is TGTGCCAGCAGTTACTCAACAGGGAAGAATGGCTACACCTTC. Translating gives CASSYSTGKNGYTF.

The chain links TRBV6-5 to TRBJ1-5; 8 nucleotides match TRBD1. With V trimmed by 6 bases and J by 7 bases, 11 bases remained unmatched. The CDR3 contains 15 residues. CDR1 and CDR2 from the germline V gene are MNHEY and SVGAGI. CDR3 DNA sequence: TGTGCCAGCAGCCCTAGGACAGGGTCGGGCCAGCCCCAGCATTTT. Encoded protein: CASSPRTGSGQPQHF.

The chain carries TRBV4-3 and TRBJ1-6; D possibly corresponds to TRBD1 (6 bases). CDR1 and CDR2 from the germline V gene are LGHNA and YSLEER. The CDR3 consists of 13 residues. V dropped 6 bases and J dropped 8 bases, with 11 bases sitting between them. CDR3 DNA sequence: TGCGCCAGCAGAGATCAGGGGCATTCACCCCTCCACTTT. Translation: CASRDQGHSPLHF.

This clone has just one count. The chain uses TRBV27 and TRBJ1-1; D is perhaps TRBD1 (5 bases). V was pared by 5 bases and J by 5 bases, with 18 bases between. The V gene's germline CDR1 is MNHEY and CDR2 SMNVEV (reference sequence). This CDR3 contains 15 residues. Here the CDR3 DNA reads TGTGCCAGCAGTCCCCCAGGGATCCCTTGGACTGAAGCTTTCTTT. The encoded protein is CASSPPGIPWTEAFF.